Each of the 16 T cell receptor beta chains below was sequenced from the same sample in a study of shared T cell receptors in the human thymus. Clones were sequenced by immunoSEQ multiplex PCR, and TCRdb holds only the in-frame ones, with some missing. The data contain 450,000 to 650,000 clones, 70% to 80% of them seen just once; the ten biggest clones take up around 0.012%. The sample also formed part of further work on human thymus T cells.

The specimen was thymocytes. The receptors shown here come from a boy younger than two with a congenital heart defect.

The rearrangement joins TRBV23-1 to TRBJ1-1, with D tentatively TRBD1 (6 bases). TRBV23-1 is sorted into the ORF group, with uncertain function. V gave up 0 bases and J gave up 6 bases, with 14 bases separating them. This CDR3 region has 15 residues. This CDR3 reads CASSQSAMGGPEAFF. Here the CDR3 DNA reads TGCGCCAGCAGTCAATCGGCGATGGGGGGGCCTGAAGCTTTCTTT.

This clone was detected only once. This chain uses TRBV29-1 with TRBJ2-7, with 11 nucleotides matching TRBD2. The CDR3 sequence is 14 residues long. V was pared by 6 bases and J by 5 bases, with 9 bases of the junction left unmatched. The germline V gene has CDR1 SQVTM and CDR2 ANQGSEA. Written as DNA, the CDR3 is TGCAGCGTAAGACTAGCGGGGTTCGTGGACGAGCAGTACTTC. The encoded protein is CSVRLAGFVDEQYF.

The chain has TRBV4-3 and TRBJ2-5, with 12 bases that match TRBD2. The DNA end lines up better with TRBJ2-7; the J call may be wrong. Germline V lookup: CDR1 LGHNA, CDR2 YSLEER. The CDR3 is 18 amino acids. CDR3 bases: TGCGCCAGCAGCCAAGATACTAGCGGGAGGAATCTTAATTACGAGCAGTACTTC. Amino acids: CASSQDTSGRNLNYEQYF.

The table lists this clone with a count of one. The rearrangement joins TRBV27 to TRBJ1-1; possibly TRBD1 for D (6 bases). The CDR3 sequence is 16 residues long. Trimming cost V 5 bases and J 5 bases, with 21 bases left between them. Germline loops: CDR1 MNHEY, CDR2 SMNVEV (reference sequence). CDR3: CASSPHPLWGLTEAFF. The CDR3 DNA sequence: TGTGCCAGCAGTCCACATCCACTATGGGGGCTGACTGAAGCTTTCTTT.

V and J are TRBV5-5 and TRBJ2-7, with D maybe TRBD2 (5 bases). Germline CDR1 SGHKS, CDR2 YYEKEE (reference sequence). The length of the CDR3 is 15 residues. The V gene lost 4 bases and the J gene lost 2 bases, with 16 bases spanning the gap. The chain's CDR3 is CASSTGRRVTYEQYF. The CDR3 nucleotides read TGTGCCAGCAGCACGGGAAGACGAGTTACCTACGAGCAGTACTTC.

This clone was recorded a few times. The V and J genes are TRBV9 and TRBJ2-7; 11 nucleotides agree with TRBD2. CDR1 SGDLS and CDR2 YYNGEE come from the germline V gene. The CDR3 is 15 amino acids. V trimming: 4 bases; J trimming: 2 bases; junction bases outside the gene matches: 5. The CDR3 loop is CASSPGTSGPYEQYF. Here the CDR3 DNA reads TGTGCCAGCAGCCCGGGGACTAGCGGACCCTACGAGCAGTACTTC.

V usage is TRBV5-1 and J usage is TRBJ2-7; 8 bases are a match to TRBD2. The CDR3 loop spans 15 amino acids. The J segment lost 0 bases and the V segment lost 4 bases, leaving 6 bases of the junction unmatched. Germline V lookup: CDR1 SGHRS, CDR2 YFSETQ. The CDR3 region has the DNA TGCGCCAGCAGCGCACTAGCGGACAGCTCCTACGAGCAGTACTTC. It specifies CASSALADSSYEQYF.

The chain is built from TRBV19 and TRBJ1-2; maybe TRBD1 (5 bases). Germline V CDR1 and CDR2: LNHDA, SQIVND (reference sequence). The CDR3 sequence is 15 residues long. V lost 3 bases to trimming and J lost 4 bases, with 15 bases between them. CDR3: CASSIPDRPLYGYTF. The CDR3 region has the DNA TGTGCCAGTAGTATCCCCGACAGACCTCTCTATGGCTACACCTTC.

The rearrangement uses TRBV21-1 and TRBJ2-5; the listed D gene, TRBD1, was not tested against the DNA. TRBV21-1 is classified as a pseudogene. The CDR3 is made up of 13 amino acids. CDR3 amino acids: CASSSRDRGPGYF. The CDR3 DNA reads as TGTGCCAGCAGCAGCCGGGACAGGGGCCCTGGGTACTTC.

CDR3: CASSPRDGGYEQYF. DNA for the CDR3: TGTGCCAGTAGTCCTCGGGATGGTGGCTACGAGCAGTACTTC. This chain uses TRBV19 with TRBJ2-7, with a possible D match to TRBD2 (5 bases). The CDR3 runs 14 residues. V shed 5 bases and J shed 3 bases, with 14 bases lying between them. Germline-derived CDR1 and CDR2 are LNHDA and SQIVND (reference sequence).

The chain recombines TRBV2 with TRBJ2-7; 14 bases are a match to TRBD2. Trimming removed 6 bases from V and 1 base from J; junction bases left unmatched: 8. The germline V gene encodes CDR1 SNHLY and CDR2 FYNNEI. The CDR3 is made up of 17 amino acids. CDR3 region: CASRGQGLAGVSYEQYF. For the CDR3, the DNA is TGTGCCAGCAGAGGACAGGGACTAGCGGGAGTATCCTACGAGCAGTACTTC.

The chain employs TRBV21-1 and TRBJ2-7; TRBD1, the table's D call, lacks a check against the DNA. TRBV21-1 is a recognized pseudogene. The CDR3 runs to 15 residues. CDR3 bases: TGTGCCAGCAGCACGACCGGGACAGAGACCTACGAGCAGTACTTC. Protein product: CASSTTGTETYEQYF.

The CDR3 DNA is TGTGCCAGCAGCTTAGTAGAGGGGGTATGGGCAGTTCACAATGAGCAGTTCTTC. This translates into CASSLVEGVWAVHNEQFF. The J gene is TRBJ2-1, the V gene TRBV7-9, with D possibly TRBD1 on 6 matching bases. The ends were cut back, 1 base at V and 5 bases at J, with 21 bases in the middle. Per the germline V gene, CDR1 is SEHNR and CDR2 is FQNEAQ (reference sequence). The CDR3 spans 18 residues. The full variable domain, with the rest looked up from reference TRBV7-9 and TRBJ2-1, is DTGVSQNPRHKITKRGQNVTFRCDPISEHNRLYWYRQTLGQGPEFLTYFQNEAQLEKSRLLSDRFSAERPKGSFSTLEIQRTEQGDSAMYLCASSLVEGVWAVHNEQFFGPGTRLTVL.

The V call is TRBV5-4, the J call TRBJ2-3; 7 bases agree with TRBD2. Trimming cost V 4 bases and J 2 bases; bases outside gene matches: 10. Germline V gene lookup returns CDR1 SGHNT and CDR2 YYREEE (reference sequence). The CDR3 sequence is 16 residues long. The CDR3 nucleotides are TGTGCCAGCAGCGAAAGACGGGAGGTTGCCACAGATACGCAGTATTTT. It encodes CASSERREVATDTQYF.

This sequence joins TRBV4-3 and TRBJ2-7, with 9 bases lining up with TRBD2. This CDR3 contains 16 residues. Losses at the gene ends were 3 bases for V and 6 bases for J; bases not matched to a gene: 12. In germline, CDR1 is LGHNA, CDR2 YSLEER. The CDR3 is CASSHTSPGLACEQYF. CDR3 DNA: TGCGCCAGCAGCCACACAAGTCCGGGACTAGCATGCGAGCAGTACTTC.

J is TRBJ2-1 and V is TRBV30, with D perhaps TRBD2 (5 bases). In germline, CDR1 is GTSNPN, CDR2 SVGIG (reference sequence). V lost 5 bases to trimming and J lost 0 bases, with 14 bases between them. The length of the CDR3 is 15 residues. The CDR3 DNA follows: TGTGCCTGGGAGGGCCGAGTCCACTCCTACAATGAGCAGTTCTTC. It is translated as CAWEGRVHSYNEQFF.